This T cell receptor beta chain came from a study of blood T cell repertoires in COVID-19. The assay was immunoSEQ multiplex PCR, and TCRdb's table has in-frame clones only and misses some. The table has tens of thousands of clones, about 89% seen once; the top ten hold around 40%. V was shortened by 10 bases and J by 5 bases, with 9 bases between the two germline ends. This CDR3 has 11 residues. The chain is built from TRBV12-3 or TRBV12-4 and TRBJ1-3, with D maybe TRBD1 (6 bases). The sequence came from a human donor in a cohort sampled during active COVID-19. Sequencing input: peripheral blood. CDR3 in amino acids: CATTGRNTIYF. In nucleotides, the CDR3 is TGTGCCACGACAGGAAGAAACACCATATATTTT.